These 25 T cell receptor beta chains were sequenced from one sample in a study of blood T cell repertoires in COVID-19. Only in-frame clones appear in the TCRdb table, and some are missing; sequencing was by immunoSEQ multiplex PCR. The sample has about 33,000 clones; around nine tenths are singletons. The sequenced sample was peripheral blood. These receptors originate from a human donor in a cohort sampled during active COVID-19.

Only one count was recorded for this clone. The chain uses TRBV28 and TRBJ1-1, with 7 bases identical to TRBD1. The ends lost 6 bases at V and 4 bases at J; junction bases unmatched: 8. The CDR3 runs 14 residues. The V gene's germline CDR1 is MDHEN and CDR2 SYDVKM. As DNA, the CDR3 is TGTGCCAGCAGCAATAACAGGGGCCGCACTGAAGCTTTCTTT. Its translation is CASSNNRGRTEAFF.

J is TRBJ2-2 and V is TRBV29-1; D uncertain. The CDR3 consists of 11 residues. V lost 2 bases and J lost 6, with 4 bases in between. Germline CDR1 reads SQVTM; CDR2 reads ANQGSEA. The CDR3 DNA is TGCAGCGTTGAACTCGCCGGGGAGCTGTTTTTT. Residues: CSVELAGELFF.

This rearrangement joins TRBV6-5 to TRBJ2-1, with 7 bases matching TRBD1. The germline CDR1 and CDR2 sequences are MNHEY and SVGAGI. CDR3 length: 16 amino acids. V lost 2 bases, J lost 4 bases, and 8 bases stayed unmatched. CDR3: CASSYGTGVSYNEQFF. CDR3 bases: TGTGCCAGCAGTTACGGAACAGGGGTCTCGTACAATGAGCAGTTCTTC.

V gene TRBV15 combines with J gene TRBJ2-7, with 7 positions matching TRBD1. The CDR3 has 17 amino acids. The ends lost 0 bases at V and 2 bases at J; junction bases unmatched: 10. In germline, CDR1 is LNHNV, CDR2 YYDKDF (reference sequence). The CDR3 DNA is TGTGCCACCAGCAGAGATCCCGGGACAGCAAACCCCTACGAGCAGTACTTC. This gives the protein CATSRDPGTANPYEQYF. The full variable domain, in which reference TRBV15 and TRBJ2-7 provide the parts outside the CDR3, is DAMVIQNPRYQVTQFGKPVTLSCSQTLNHNVMYWYQQKSSQAPKLLFHYYDKDFNNEADTPDNFQSRRPNTSFCFLDIRSPGLGDTAMYLCATSRDPGTANPYEQYFGPGTRLTVT.

The chain combines TRBV14 with TRBJ2-7; D unresolved. V was shortened by 0 bases and J by 3 bases, with 9 bases between the two germline ends. The CDR3 runs 14 residues. CDR1 and CDR2 from the germline V gene are SGHDN and FVKESK. Here the CDR3 DNA reads TGTGCCAGCAGCCAAGAGTATGCGGACTACGAGCAGTACTTC. Translated: CASSQEYADYEQYF.

CDR3 in DNA: TGTGCCACCAGCAGGCGGGGGGCCCCTAATGAGCAGTTCTTC. Amino acid sequence: CATSRRGAPNEQFF. The J gene is TRBJ2-1, the V gene TRBV15; TRBD2 aligns across 8 bases. The CDR3 is 14 amino acids. Germline loops: CDR1 LNHNV, CDR2 YYDKDF (reference sequence). After removal of 3 bases from V and 7 bases from J, the junction contained 5 bases not matched to a gene.

In its sample, this clone was seen a few times. This rearrangement joins TRBV6-5 to TRBJ1-1; D remains unclear. The germline V gene encodes CDR1 MNHEY and CDR2 SVGAGI. V was cut by 3 bases and J by 10 bases, with 15 bases left in between. This CDR3 comprises 13 residues. The CDR3 loop is CASSYGQNTVAFF. In DNA form, the CDR3 reads TGTGCCAGCAGTTATGGGCAGAACACCGTAGCTTTCTTT.

V usage is TRBV27 and J usage is TRBJ2-5; possibly TRBD2 for D (6 bases). CDR3 size: 16 residues. Per germline, CDR1 MNHEY and CDR2 SMNVEV (reference sequence). V lost 0 bases to trimming and J lost 0 bases, with 11 bases between them. CDR3 coding DNA: TGTGCCAGCAGTTTATCTGGCGGGGCGTACCAAGAGACCCAGTACTTC. Amino acid sequence: CASSLSGGAYQETQYF.

The gene calls are TRBV7-2 and TRBJ1-2; D may be TRBD1 (5 bases). Trimming took 5 bases from V and 0 from J, leaving 16 bases between them. CDR1 is SGHTA, CDR2 FQGNSA, per germline. This CDR3 spans 16 amino acids. The CDR3 nucleotides are TGTGCCAGCAGCACAGACAGTTTCCTCGCTAACTATGGCTACACCTTC. Translation gives CASSTDSFLANYGYTF.

The chain combines TRBV5-5 with TRBJ1-1; D gene ambiguous. Per germline, CDR1 SGHKS and CDR2 YYEKEE (reference sequence). The CDR3 extends over 14 amino acids. With 3 bases removed from V and 4 bases from J, the gap between germline ends came to 13 bases. The CDR3 protein is CASSWAFSGTEAFF. The CDR3 DNA is TGTGCCAGCAGCTGGGCGTTTAGTGGCACTGAAGCTTTCTTT.

The chain joins TRBV18 to TRBJ2-7, with 13 bases identical to TRBD2. V lost 4 bases, J lost 4 bases, and 4 bases stayed unmatched. Germline V gene lookup returns CDR1 KGHSH and CDR2 LQKENI. The CDR3 is made up of 15 amino acids. The CDR3 coding sequence is TGTGCCAGCTCACTGGGGACTAGCGGGATTTACGAGCAGTACTTC. Its protein is CASSLGTSGIYEQYF.

The V call is TRBV28, the J call TRBJ1-5; D not resolved. The V and J ends lost 4 bases and 5 bases respectively, with 12 bases between them. Germline V gene sequence: CDR1 MDHEN, CDR2 SYDVKM. The CDR3 extends over 14 amino acids. DNA of the CDR3: TGTGCCAGCAGTTCCCAAACGGGTTATCAGCCCCAGCATTTT. Translation gives CASSSQTGYQPQHF.

The chain couples TRBV11-1 to TRBJ2-2; possibly TRBD2 for D (7 bases). In germline, CDR1 is SGHAT, CDR2 FQDESV (reference sequence). The CDR3 loop spans 15 amino acids. The germline V and J ends were trimmed by 7 bases and 0 bases, with 12 bases remaining between them. CDR3 bases: TGTGCCAGCACCGGGGGGCAAACGAACACCGGGGAGCTGTTTTTT. Its protein product is CASTGGQTNTGELFF.

The gene calls are TRBV9 and TRBJ2-7, with 7 bases matching TRBD1. The length of the CDR3 is 15 residues. Trimming took 4 bases from V and 1 from J; bases not matched to a gene: 8. Germline values: CDR1 SGDLS, CDR2 YYNGEE. CDR3 sequence: CASSKRQGPSYEQYF. Written as DNA, the CDR3 is TGTGCCAGCAGCAAAAGACAGGGTCCTTCCTACGAGCAGTACTTC.

The V and J genes are TRBV12-1 and TRBJ1-5; TRBD1 is the table's D call, not checked against the DNA. TRBV12-1 counts as a pseudogene. The CDR3 is made up of 14 amino acids. The CDR3 loop is CASRGTGTCQPQHF. The DNA of the CDR3 is TGTGCCAGCAGGGGGACAGGGACTTGTCAGCCCCAGCATTTT.

The rearrangement uses TRBV29-1 and TRBJ2-5; weak D call: TRBD1 (6 bases). Germline values: CDR1 SQVTM, CDR2 ANQGSEA. The CDR3 spans 14 residues. Trimming pared 7 bases from V and 2 bases from J, leaving 17 bases between. The CDR3 nucleotides read TGCAGCGCCTTTACTACAGGGTGGCAAGAGACCCAGTACTTC. Encoded protein: CSAFTTGWQETQYF.

This chain uses TRBV6-1 with TRBJ2-5; D is ambiguous. V lost 2 bases and J 3 bases, leaving 19 bases between the germline ends. Germline CDR1 reads MNHNS; CDR2 reads SASEGT. The CDR3 loop spans 17 amino acids. CDR3 in DNA: TGTGCCAGCAGTGAACCATTATTTAGAGGTAGAAAAGAGACCCAGTACTTC. Translated: CASSEPLFRGRKETQYF.

The rearrangement joins TRBV14 to TRBJ2-1; 9 nucleotides line up with TRBD2. Germline trimming cut 4 bases from V and 7 bases from J; bases unmatched to any gene: 8. Per the germline V gene, CDR1 is SGHDN and CDR2 is FVKESK. The CDR3 has 15 amino acids. The chain's CDR3 is CASSPLRGGVNEQFF. The CDR3 coding sequence is TGTGCCAGCAGCCCCCTCCGCGGGGGGGTGAATGAGCAGTTCTTC.

The rearrangement joins TRBV11-2 to TRBJ2-7; tentatively, D is TRBD2 (5 bases). The V end lost 1 base, the J end lost 2 bases, and 24 bases lay between the germline ends. The CDR3 is made up of 19 amino acids. The germline V gene encodes CDR1 SGHAT and CDR2 FQNNGV. This chain's CDR3 is CASSLGLADPGIRPYEQYF. The DNA of the CDR3 is TGTGCCAGCAGCTTAGGGCTAGCAGACCCTGGTATTAGGCCCTACGAGCAGTACTTC. Using reference TRBV11-2 and TRBJ2-7 for the parts outside the CDR3, the full variable domain is EAGVAQSPRYKIIEKRQSVAFWCNPISGHATLYWYQQILGQGPKLLIQFQNNGVVDDSQLPKDRFSAERLKGVDSTLKIQPAKLEDSAVYLCASSLGLADPGIRPYEQYFGPGTRLTVT.

The rearrangement links TRBV24-1 to TRBJ2-7; D ambiguous. V lost 7 bases to trimming and J lost 4 bases, with 7 bases between them. Germline assignment: CDR1 KGHDR and CDR2 SFDVKD. The CDR3 totals 11 residues. CDR3 in amino acids: CATRPRYEQYF. For the CDR3, the DNA is TGTGCCACCAGGCCGCGTTACGAGCAGTACTTC.

The V gene is TRBV11-2, the J gene TRBJ1-4; no firm D call. Germline V CDR1 and CDR2: SGHAT, FQNNGV. V was clipped by 5 bases and J by 7 bases, with 17 bases between them. CDR3 size: 15 residues. CDR3: CASSVVQSRGEKLFF. CDR3 sequence (DNA): TGTGCCAGCAGCGTCGTCCAGTCCCGAGGTGAAAAACTGTTTTTT.

The chain employs TRBV7-2 and TRBJ2-7, with TRBD2 matching 13 bases. The CDR3 runs to 15 residues. CDR1 is SGHTA, CDR2 FQGNSA, per germline. V shed 5 bases and J 2 bases; nucleotides not matched to a gene: 3. The CDR3 loop reads CASSLGLAGAYEQYF. The CDR3 coding sequence is TGTGCCAGCAGCCTTGGACTAGCGGGGGCCTACGAGCAGTACTTC.

The rearrangement joins TRBV11-2 to TRBJ2-7; TRBD2 matches 14 bases. Looked up from germline, CDR1 is SGHAT and CDR2 is FQNNGV. This CDR3 has 18 residues. The V gene end was trimmed by 1 base and the J gene end by 4 bases; junction bases not matched to a gene: 9. CDR3 sequence: CASSLGKGLAGDGYEQYF. CDR3 nucleotides: TGTGCCAGCAGCTTAGGGAAGGGACTAGCGGGAGATGGGTACGAGCAGTACTTC.

The CDR3 sequence is CASSPYRTRTNTGELFF. The CDR3 DNA reads as TGTGCCAGCAGCCCCTATAGAACTAGGACGAACACCGGGGAGCTGTTTTTT. V and J are TRBV3-1 (or the pseudogene TRBV3-2) and TRBJ2-2; a weak D match, TRBD2 (5 bases). This CDR3 spans 17 amino acids. V lost 4 bases and J lost 0, with 15 bases in between. Germline V gives CDR1 LGHDT, CDR2 YNNKEL (reference sequence).

The rearrangement joins TRBV5-8 to TRBJ2-5; the D is unclear. Germline CDR1 reads SGHTS; CDR2 reads YDEGEE. The CDR3 contains 15 residues. V lost 3 bases and J lost 5, with 17 bases in between. The chain's CDR3 is CASSYPSEPRETQYF. In DNA, the CDR3 is TGTGCCAGCAGCTACCCCTCGGAGCCGAGGGAGACCCAGTACTTC.